The 19 T cell receptor beta chains reported below all come from one sample, sequenced in a study of T cells in Graves' hyperthyroidism and ophthalmopathy. Amplification of TCR beta CDR3 regions was performed using RNA transcripts as template. An initial round of RT-PCR targeting the TCR CDR3 relied on the HTBI primer set. TCRdb itself ran the multiplex PCR reads through MiXCR, one entry per CDR3 protein. The repertoire consists of 450,000 to 600,000 distinct CDR3 sequences, with approximately 20% occurring once and the leading ten covering roughly 44%. Input material: blood. The receptors originated from a man aged 35-49 years with Graves' ophthalmopathy.

This clonotype was observed a handful of times. The J gene is TRBJ1-1, the V gene TRBV6-1, with D hard to call. The germline CDR1 and CDR2 sequences are MNHNS and SASEGT. The CDR3 is 14 amino acids. The V gene lost 6 bases and the J gene lost 1 base, with 12 bases spanning the gap. The CDR3 DNA reads TGTGCCAGCAGCTACGGAGGCACGAACACTGAAGCTTTCTTT. This codes for CASSYGGTNTEAFF.

The chain carries TRBV4-1 and TRBJ2-7, with 7 bases aligning to TRBD1. CDR1 is MGHRA, CDR2 YSYEKL, per germline. Trimming removed 1 base from V and 5 bases from J; junction bases left unmatched: 8. The CDR3 spans 15 residues. CDR3 loop: CASSQGGRGIDEQYF. In nucleotides, the CDR3 is TGCGCCAGCAGCCAAGGGGGCAGGGGGATTGACGAGCAGTACTTC.

Regarding this clonotype: An end of the junction does not agree with germline; a read error may underlie this. The chain carries TRBV12-3 or TRBV12-4 and TRBJ2-7; D possibly uses TRBD1 or TRBD2 (5 bases each). The CDR3 sequence is 13 residues long. The CDR3 nucleotides read TGTGCCAGCAGTTTCGGGGCTTCCTACGGGCAGTACTTC. It specifies CASSFGASYGQYF.

This rearrangement joins TRBV6-1 to TRBJ1-2; 10 bases are shared with TRBD1. Germline V gene sequence: CDR1 MNHNS, CDR2 SASEGT. The trim removed 7 bases at V and 8 bases at J, leaving 7 bases unmatched. CDR3 length: 13 residues. CDR3 in amino acids: CASNPGQGEGYTF. The CDR3 nucleotides read TGTGCCAGCAACCCCGGACAGGGGGAGGGCTACACCTTC.

This chain links TRBV27 with TRBJ2-5; D possibly corresponds to TRBD2 (6 bases). The CDR3 sequence is 17 residues long. The germline V gene encodes CDR1 MNHEY and CDR2 SMNVEV (reference sequence). V was trimmed by 6 bases and J by 2 bases, leaving 22 bases between them. CDR3 DNA sequence: TGTGCCAGCAGACAATGGGGGAGGACTAAACCTCAAGAGACCCAGTACTTC. The encoded protein is CASRQWGRTKPQETQYF.

CDR3 sequence reads: CASSLEEGRGNSPLHF. The CDR3 DNA follows: TGTGCCAGCAGCTTAGAGGAAGGAAGGGGTAATTCACCCCTCCACTTT. The chain carries TRBV7-9 and TRBJ1-6; D is perhaps TRBD1 (5 bases). Germline CDR1 SEHNR, CDR2 FQNEAQ (reference sequence). Trimming took 1 base from V and 6 from J, leaving 13 bases between them. The length of the CDR3 is 16 residues.

In the case of this clonotype: Mismatch with germline at one junction end may stem from a read error. This rearrangement joins TRBV9 to TRBJ1-5; D not certain. The CDR3 spans 15 residues. Germline V gene data show CDR1 as SGDLS and CDR2 as YYNGEE. The CDR3 nucleotides read TGTGCCAGCAGCCTCCACGGAAATCGCAATCAGCCCCAACATTTT. Translated: CASSLHGNRNQPQHF.

The chain carries TRBV6-6 and TRBJ2-1; TRBD2 matches at 12 bases. This CDR3 contains 15 residues. With 2 bases clipped from V and 9 bases from J, the junction kept 5 bases outside the gene matches. Germline CDR1 reads MNHNY; CDR2 reads SVGAGI (reference sequence). The CDR3 spells CASSYRTSGVGEQFF. CDR3 in DNA: TGTGCCAGCAGTTACCGGACTAGCGGGGTAGGTGAGCAGTTCTTC.

The V and J genes are TRBV6-1 and TRBJ2-7; perhaps TRBD2 as D (5 bases). The CDR3 is made up of 13 amino acids. V was shortened by 9 bases and J by 7 bases, with 19 bases between the two germline ends. Germline CDR1 is MNHNS and CDR2 is SASEGT. The CDR3: CASDTGAVGEQYF. Written as DNA, the CDR3 is TGTGCCAGTGACACTGGAGCGGTAGGGGAGCAGTACTTC.

This clonotype came up once. This chain uses TRBV7-6 with TRBJ1-4; tentatively, D is TRBD1 (5 bases). Germline CDR1 and CDR2: SGHVS and FNYEAQ. V dropped 0 bases and J dropped 3 bases, with 11 bases sitting between them. The CDR3 runs to 16 residues. The CDR3 DNA reads TGTGCCAGCAGCTTAGCGTTGGGACCACCTAATGAAAAACTGTTTTTT. This codes for CASSLALGPPNEKLFF.

In this sample, this clonotype turned up a few times. CDR3 loop: CASSIAPFRRKNTEAFF. DNA for the CDR3: TGTGCCAGTAGTATAGCCCCGTTCAGGAGAAAGAACACTGAAGCTTTCTTT. The rearrangement uses TRBV19 and TRBJ1-1, with unresolved D. The V end was cut by 1 base, the J end by 1 base, with 16 bases between. Germline V gene data show CDR1 as LNHDA and CDR2 as SQIVND (reference sequence). The CDR3 contains 17 residues.

This sequence joins TRBV20-1 and TRBJ2-7, with D unclear. The CDR3 sequence is 13 residues long. V shed 1 base and J shed 3 bases, with 10 bases lying between them. Germline CDR1 reads DFQATT; CDR2 reads SNEGSKA (reference sequence). CDR3 in DNA: TGCAGTGCTAGAGGAGTAGTACGCTACGAGCAGTACTTC. It translates to CSARGVVRYEQYF.

This clonotype was observed a handful of times. CDR3 nucleotide sequence: TGCGCCAGCAGCCAAGTCCCTACTACCTACGAGCAGTACTTC. Amino acids: CASSQVPTTYEQYF. The chain employs TRBV4-1 and TRBJ2-7; D is undetermined. CDR3 size: 14 residues. V lost 1 base and J 2 bases, leaving 9 bases between the germline ends. Germline V gene sequence: CDR1 MGHRA, CDR2 YSYEKL.

This clonotype was detected only a few times. CDR3 in amino acids: CSVAGEGSYNEQFF. The CDR3 DNA follows: TGCAGTGTGGCAGGGGAAGGCTCCTACAATGAGCAGTTCTTC. V is TRBV20-1 and J is TRBJ2-1, with a possible D match to TRBD1 (6 bases). The CDR3 is 14 residues long. Trimming left V 7 bases short and J 0 bases short, with 13 bases between. The V gene's germline CDR1 is DFQATT and CDR2 SNEGSKA (reference sequence).

This clonotype was counted only a few times. A much larger clone differs by one base, so this may be a read error. This chain connects TRBV6-1 to TRBJ1-2; D ambiguous. This CDR3 has 13 residues. Germline CDR1 is MNHNS and CDR2 is SASEGT. The germline V and J ends were trimmed by 6 bases and 4 bases, with 12 bases remaining between them. The CDR3 sequence: CASRATGSYGYTF. The DNA for the CDR3 is TGTGCCAGCAGAGCCACCGGGTCCTATGGCTACACCTTC.

There are a few counts of this clonotype. The chain is built from TRBV20-1 and TRBJ2-7; the D gene could be TRBD1 or TRBD2 (5 bases each). The V and J ends lost 3 bases and 2 bases respectively, with 14 bases between them. The germline CDR1 and CDR2 sequences are DFQATT and SNEGSKA (reference sequence). The CDR3 contains 14 residues. This CDR3 is CSARVGRLPYEQYF. CDR3 bases: TGCAGTGCTAGGGTGGGACGGTTACCCTACGAGCAGTACTTC.

The chain couples TRBV20-1 to TRBJ1-6; TRBD1 matches 7 bases. From germline, CDR1 is DFQATT and CDR2 SNEGSKA (reference sequence). V shed 6 bases, J shed 10 bases, and the junction held 6 bases outside the gene matches. The CDR3 is 12 amino acids. This chain's CDR3 is CSARDSASPLHF. Written as DNA, the CDR3 is TGCAGTGCCCGGGACAGTGCCTCACCCCTCCACTTT.

In this sample, this clonotype turned up a few times. This chain joins TRBV29-1 and TRBJ1-1; D is undetermined. Germline V gives CDR1 SQVTM, CDR2 ANQGSEA. V lost 4 bases and J 1 base, leaving 10 bases between the germline ends. The length of the CDR3 is 13 residues. The CDR3 DNA reads as TGCAGCGTTGTCCCCTTTTGGAACACTGAAGCTTTCTTT. Its protein is CSVVPFWNTEAFF.

This clonotype was seen repeatedly, ten times or more. This rearrangement joins TRBV27 to TRBJ2-1; TRBD2 aligns across 9 bases. There are 14 residues in the CDR3. V shed 4 bases and J 4 bases; nucleotides not matched to a gene: 2. The germline V gene has CDR1 MNHEY and CDR2 SMNVEV (reference sequence). CDR3 sequence reads: CASSSLAGYNEQFF. The CDR3 coding sequence is TGTGCCAGCAGTTCCCTAGCGGGGTACAATGAGCAGTTCTTC.